This T cell receptor (beta chain) comes out of a study of OX40 agonist ivuxolimab in advanced cancers. Background for the entire study: Ivuxolimab was a fully human IgG2 agonistic monoclonal antibody targeting the costimulatory receptor OX40 (CD134). Partial responses were achieved by three dose-escalation patients, of whom one had hepatocellular carcinoma and two had cutaneous melanoma. Peripheral TCRbeta sequencing aimed to test whether ivuxolimab altered TCR sequence diversity and caused clonal T-cell expansion. Of the roughly 50 dose-escalation patients, hepatocellular carcinoma was present in some 19, melanoma in roughly 15, renal cell carcinoma in 9 and head and neck cancer in 9. A male proportion of approximately 83% and a mean age of approximately 61 years, ranging from 23 to 79, were recorded for the dose-escalation cohort. Patients were allowed to have had prior anti-PD-1, anti-PD-L1 or anti-CTLA-4 therapy, and roughly two fifths of the dose-escalation patients had been treated with checkpoint inhibitors. Intravenous ivuxolimab was administered to patients every 2 weeks at six dose levels: 0.01, 0.1, 0.3, 1.5, 3 and 10 mg/kg. The paper describes the monotherapy dose-escalation part (N ≈ 49 patients) of the phase I trial of ivuxolimab. Overall results and qualifications from the work: Low levels of normalized T-cell clonal expansion were also seen in some nonresponding patients. The antigen specificity of the peripheral T cells that underwent clonal expansion was not determined. In partial responders in the 0.1-3.0 mg/kg groups, normalized peripheral clonal expansion was found to be among the lowest, especially among CD8+ T cells. At doses from 0.1 to 3.0 mg/kg, clonal expansion was seen in both CD4+ and CD8+ blood T cells between baseline and week 6. After ivuxolimab, CD8+ T cells had more expanded clones than CD4+ T cells on average.

This clone was seen only a few times. Which antigen it targets is not known. Nothing much larger sits one base from this clone, and base qualities are not available. Patients with a history of autoimmune disease or receiving systemic immunosuppression were excluded from the trial. Peripheral blood for TCR sequencing was collected from all dose cohorts at baseline, on cycle 4 day 1, and on cycle 7 day 1. The samples were taken from a phase I, first-in-human, multicenter, open-label dose-escalation trial of ivuxolimab. Adults with locally advanced or metastatic head and neck squamous cell, hepatocellular, melanoma or renal cell carcinoma were enrolled in the trial. Before TCR sequencing, CD4+ T cells and CD8+ T cells were sorted from peripheral blood as separate populations. Genomic DNA was isolated from the sorted cells so that the TCRbeta CDR3 region could be sequenced. TCRbeta CDR3 regions were sequenced using the immunoSEQ Assay. TCRdb took this table from immuneACCESS and kept in-frame rearrangements with V and J called. Such tables lack part of the clones; where checked against another copy, unresolved V genes explain under half of the gap, and the rest is unexplained. This sample holds approximately 15,000 clones; 60% to 80% were observed only once. 36% of the sample goes to the ten largest clones.

The germline V gene (reference sequence) yields SGHNT for CDR1 and YYREEE for CDR2. The germline ends are 8 bases apart after V is trimmed by 2 bases and J by 2 bases. The CDR3 runs 13 amino acids, cysteine and phenylalanine included. Here the CDR3 DNA is all that survives: 39 bases in frame from base 1. The clonotype comes from an adult with an advanced solid tumor such as melanoma, head and neck, liver or kidney cancer. The sequence joins TRBV5-4 to TRBJ2-7, with the D gene call left open. The material sequenced was CD4+ or CD8+ T cells sorted from blood, taken in a trial of the OX40 agonist ivuxolimab. The DNA sequence reads TGTGCCAGCAGCTTAAAGGGAACCTACGAGCAGTACTTC. This encodes CASSLKGTYEQYF.